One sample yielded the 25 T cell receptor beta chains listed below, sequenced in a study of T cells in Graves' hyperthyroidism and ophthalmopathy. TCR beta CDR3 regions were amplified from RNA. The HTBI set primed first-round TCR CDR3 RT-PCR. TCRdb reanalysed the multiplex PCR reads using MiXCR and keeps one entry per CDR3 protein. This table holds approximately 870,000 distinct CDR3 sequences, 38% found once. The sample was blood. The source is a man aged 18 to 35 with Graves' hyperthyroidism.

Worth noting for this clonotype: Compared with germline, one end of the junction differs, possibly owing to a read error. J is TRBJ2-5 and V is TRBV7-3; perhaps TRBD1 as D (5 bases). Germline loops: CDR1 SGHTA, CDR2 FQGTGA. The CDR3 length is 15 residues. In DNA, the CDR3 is TGCGCCAGCAAATTACAGGCCCTAGGGATAGAGACCCAGTACTTC. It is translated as CASKLQALGIETQYF.

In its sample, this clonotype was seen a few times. The CDR3 bases are TGTGCCAGCAGCTTAGACGGGGGACTCGTGGAAGAGACCCAGTACTTC. Amino acid sequence: CASSLDGGLVEETQYF. The chain has TRBV7-2 and TRBJ2-5, with D possibly matching TRBD2 (6 bases). Germline V CDR1 and CDR2: SGHTA, FQGNSA. The CDR3 has 16 residues. Trimming stripped 1 base from V and 3 bases from J, with 15 bases between.

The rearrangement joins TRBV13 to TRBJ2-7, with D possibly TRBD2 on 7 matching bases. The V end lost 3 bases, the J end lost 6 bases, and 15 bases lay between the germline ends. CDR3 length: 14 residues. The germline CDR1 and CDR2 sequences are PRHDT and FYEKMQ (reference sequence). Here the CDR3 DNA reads TGTGCCAGCAGCTTGCACGGGGGGCCGGGCGAGCAGTACTTC. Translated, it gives CASSLHGGPGEQYF. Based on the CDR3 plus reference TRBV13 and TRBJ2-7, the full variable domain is AAGVIQSPRHLIKEKRETATLKCYPIPRHDTVYWYQQGPGQDPQFLISFYEKMQSDKGSIPDRFSAQQFSDYHSELNMSSLELGDSALYFCASSLHGGPGEQYFGPGTRLTVT.

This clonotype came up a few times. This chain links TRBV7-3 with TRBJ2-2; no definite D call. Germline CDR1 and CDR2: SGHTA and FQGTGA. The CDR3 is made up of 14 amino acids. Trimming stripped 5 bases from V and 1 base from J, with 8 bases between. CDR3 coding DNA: TGTGCCAGCAGCGTCCGCCTGAACACCGGGGAGCTGTTTTTT. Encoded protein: CASSVRLNTGELFF.

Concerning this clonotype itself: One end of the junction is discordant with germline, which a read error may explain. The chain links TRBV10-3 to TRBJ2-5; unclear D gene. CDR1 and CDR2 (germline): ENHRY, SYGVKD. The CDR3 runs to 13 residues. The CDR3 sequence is CASSGPWEETQYF. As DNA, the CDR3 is TGTGCCAGCAGTGGGCCCTGGGAAGAGACCCAGTACTTC.

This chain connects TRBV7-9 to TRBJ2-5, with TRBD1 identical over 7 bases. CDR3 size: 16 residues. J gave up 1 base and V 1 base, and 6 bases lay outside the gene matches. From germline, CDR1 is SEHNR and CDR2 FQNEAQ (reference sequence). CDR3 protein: CASSLVDRETQETQYF. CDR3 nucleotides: TGTGCCAGCAGCTTAGTCGACAGGGAAACCCAAGAGACCCAGTACTTC.

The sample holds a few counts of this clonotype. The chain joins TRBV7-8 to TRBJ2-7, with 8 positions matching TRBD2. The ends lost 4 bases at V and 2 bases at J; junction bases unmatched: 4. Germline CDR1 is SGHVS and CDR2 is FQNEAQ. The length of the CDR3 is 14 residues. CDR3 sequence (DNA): TGTGCCAGCAGCTCCCCCGGGGGGGCCTACGAGCAGTACTTC. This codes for CASSSPGGAYEQYF.

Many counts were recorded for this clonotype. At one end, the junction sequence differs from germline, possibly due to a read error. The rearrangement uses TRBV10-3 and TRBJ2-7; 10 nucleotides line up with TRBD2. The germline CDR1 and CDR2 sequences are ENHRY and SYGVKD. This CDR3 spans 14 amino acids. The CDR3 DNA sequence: TGTGCCAGCAGTGGCCTAGCGGGGGTGAACGAGCAGTACTTC. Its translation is CASSGLAGVNEQYF.

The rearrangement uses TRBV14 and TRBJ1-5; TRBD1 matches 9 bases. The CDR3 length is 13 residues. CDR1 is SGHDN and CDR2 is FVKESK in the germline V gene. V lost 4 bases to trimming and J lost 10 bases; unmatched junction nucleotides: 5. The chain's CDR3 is CASSPGQGRPQHF. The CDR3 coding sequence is TGTGCCAGCAGCCCAGGACAGGGGAGACCCCAGCATTTT.

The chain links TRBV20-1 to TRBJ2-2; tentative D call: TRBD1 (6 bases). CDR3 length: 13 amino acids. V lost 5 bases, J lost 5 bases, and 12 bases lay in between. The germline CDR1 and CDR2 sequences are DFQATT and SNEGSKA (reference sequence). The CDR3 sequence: CSAWDTSTGELFF. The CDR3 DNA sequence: TGCAGTGCTTGGGACACCTCGACCGGGGAGCTGTTTTTT.

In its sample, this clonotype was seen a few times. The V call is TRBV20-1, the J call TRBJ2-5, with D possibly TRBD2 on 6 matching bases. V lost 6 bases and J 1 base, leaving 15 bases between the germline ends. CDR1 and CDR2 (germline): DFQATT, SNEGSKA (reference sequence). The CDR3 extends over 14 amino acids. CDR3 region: CSARDSRAQETQYF. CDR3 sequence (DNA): TGCAGTGCCCGGGACTCCCGGGCCCAAGAGACCCAGTACTTC.

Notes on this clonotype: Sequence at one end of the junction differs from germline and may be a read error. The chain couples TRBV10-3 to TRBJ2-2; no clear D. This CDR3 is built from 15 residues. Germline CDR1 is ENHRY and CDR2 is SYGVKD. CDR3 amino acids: CATSDLQSNTGELFF. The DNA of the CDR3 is TGTGCCACCAGTGATTTACAGTCGAACACCGGGGAGCTGTTTTTT.

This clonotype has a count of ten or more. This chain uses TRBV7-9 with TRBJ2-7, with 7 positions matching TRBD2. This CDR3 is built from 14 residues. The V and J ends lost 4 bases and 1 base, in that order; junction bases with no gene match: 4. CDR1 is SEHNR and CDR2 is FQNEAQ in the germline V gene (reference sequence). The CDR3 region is CASSSTGLSYEQYF. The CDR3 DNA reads TGTGCCAGCAGCTCCACGGGACTATCCTACGAGCAGTACTTC.

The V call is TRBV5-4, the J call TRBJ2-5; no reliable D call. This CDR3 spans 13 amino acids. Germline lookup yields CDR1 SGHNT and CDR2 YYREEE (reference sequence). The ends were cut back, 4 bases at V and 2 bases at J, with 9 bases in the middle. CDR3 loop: CASSDLIQETQYF. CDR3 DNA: TGTGCCAGCAGCGACCTTATTCAAGAGACCCAGTACTTC.

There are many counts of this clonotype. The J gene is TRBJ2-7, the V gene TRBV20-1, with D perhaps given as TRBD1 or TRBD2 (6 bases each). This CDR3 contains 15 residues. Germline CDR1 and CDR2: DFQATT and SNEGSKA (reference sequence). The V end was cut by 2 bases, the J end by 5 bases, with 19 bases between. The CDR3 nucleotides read TGCAGTGCTAGACCCCCGAAGAGGGGGGACAACGAGCAGTACTTC. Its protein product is CSARPPKRGDNEQYF.

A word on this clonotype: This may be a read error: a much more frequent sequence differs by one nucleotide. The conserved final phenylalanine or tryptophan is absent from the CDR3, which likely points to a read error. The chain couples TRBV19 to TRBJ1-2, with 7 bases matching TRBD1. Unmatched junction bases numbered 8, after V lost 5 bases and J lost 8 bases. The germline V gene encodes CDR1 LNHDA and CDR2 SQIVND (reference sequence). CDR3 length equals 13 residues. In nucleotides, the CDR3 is TGTGCCAGTAGTTTACAGGGGTGGAACGGCTACACCTTA. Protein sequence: CASSLQGWNGYTL.

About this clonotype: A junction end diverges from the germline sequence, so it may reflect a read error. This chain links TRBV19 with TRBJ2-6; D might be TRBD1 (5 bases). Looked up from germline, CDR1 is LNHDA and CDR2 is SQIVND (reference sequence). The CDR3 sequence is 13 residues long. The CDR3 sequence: CASKSRAENTEAF. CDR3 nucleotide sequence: TGTGCCAGCAAATCCAGGGCAGAGAACACTGAAGCTTTC.

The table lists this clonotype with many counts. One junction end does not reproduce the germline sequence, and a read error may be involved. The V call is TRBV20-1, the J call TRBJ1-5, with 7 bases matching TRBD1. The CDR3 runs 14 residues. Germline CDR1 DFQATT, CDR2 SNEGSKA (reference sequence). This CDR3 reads CSARGGGGEQPQHF. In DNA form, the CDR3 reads TGCAGTGCCAGAGGGGGAGGGGGCGAGCAGCCCCAGCATTTT.

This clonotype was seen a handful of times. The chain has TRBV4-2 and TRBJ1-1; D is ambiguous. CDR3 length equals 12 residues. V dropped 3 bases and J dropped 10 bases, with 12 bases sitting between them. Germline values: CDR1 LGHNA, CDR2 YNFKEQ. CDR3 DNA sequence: TGTGCCAGCAGCCACGACGGCCCGGGAGCTTTCTTT. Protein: CASSHDGPGAFF.

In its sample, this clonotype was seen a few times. This chain's CDR3 is CASSHRDRATYEQYF. CDR3 DNA: TGTGCCAGCAGCCACCGGGACCGAGCTACCTACGAGCAGTACTTC. The genes are TRBV14 and TRBJ2-7, with D perhaps assigned TRBD1 or TRBD2 (5 bases each). The CDR3 runs 15 residues. Trimming removed 3 bases from V and 2 bases from J, with 14 bases in between. CDR1 is SGHDN, CDR2 FVKESK, per germline.

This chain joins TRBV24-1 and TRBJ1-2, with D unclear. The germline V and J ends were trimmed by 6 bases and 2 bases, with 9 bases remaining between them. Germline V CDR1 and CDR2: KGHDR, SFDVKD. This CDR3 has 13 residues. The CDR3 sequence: CATSSVGNYGYTF. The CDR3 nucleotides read TGTGCCACCAGTAGTGTGGGGAACTATGGCTACACCTTC.

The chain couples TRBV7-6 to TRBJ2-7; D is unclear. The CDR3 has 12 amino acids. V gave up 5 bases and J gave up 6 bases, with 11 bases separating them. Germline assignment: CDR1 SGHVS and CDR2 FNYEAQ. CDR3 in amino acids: CASSPPNGEQYF. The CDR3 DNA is TGTGCCAGCAGCCCCCCCAATGGCGAGCAGTACTTC.

CDR3 amino acids: CASRSDYTYEQYF. The CDR3 DNA reads TGTGCCAGCAGGTCGGACTACACCTACGAGCAGTACTTC. The chain is built from TRBV12-3 or TRBV12-4 and TRBJ2-7, with D possibly matching TRBD2 (6 bases). The CDR3 is made up of 13 amino acids. Trimming stripped 6 bases from V and 2 bases from J, with 11 bases between.

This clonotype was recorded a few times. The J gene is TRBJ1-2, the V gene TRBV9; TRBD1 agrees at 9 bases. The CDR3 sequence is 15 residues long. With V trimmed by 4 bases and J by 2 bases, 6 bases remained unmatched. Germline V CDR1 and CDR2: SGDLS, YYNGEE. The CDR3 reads CASSRLGQGNYGYTF. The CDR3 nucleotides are TGTGCCAGCAGCCGGCTCGGACAGGGGAACTATGGCTACACCTTC.

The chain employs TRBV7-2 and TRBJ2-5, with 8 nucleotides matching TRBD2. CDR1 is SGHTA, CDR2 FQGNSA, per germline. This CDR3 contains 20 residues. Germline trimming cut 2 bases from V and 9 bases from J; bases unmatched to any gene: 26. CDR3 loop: CASSLNAGTRGGLRLVAQYF. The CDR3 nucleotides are TGTGCCAGCAGCTTAAATGCCGGGACTAGGGGGGGCCTGCGGTTAGTGGCCCAGTACTTC.